Presented here are 26 T cell receptor beta chains from one specimen sequenced in a study of identical twins. TCRdb processed the 5' RACE reads anew with MiXCR; each CDR3 protein has one entry. This table holds approximately 500,000 distinct CDR3 sequences, 24% found once. These data also featured in a second study, about T cells expressing NK-cell markers.

The material sequenced was CD4+ T cells sorted from blood. The receptors here all came from a woman under 30 in good health.

The rearrangement joins TRBV12-3 or TRBV12-4 to TRBJ2-3, with D possibly being TRBD1 (5 bases). The length of the CDR3 is 15 residues. Trimming took off 3 bases at V and 4 bases at J, with 14 bases between the two ends. This CDR3 reads CASSLGRVHPDTQYF. The CDR3 region has the DNA TGTGCCAGCAGTTTGGGCAGGGTCCATCCAGATACGCAGTATTTT.

The CDR3 here is CAWSVFGGTSYNEQFF. The CDR3 DNA sequence: TGTGCCTGGAGTGTATTTGGCGGGACCTCCTACAATGAGCAGTTCTTC. The rearrangement uses TRBV30 and TRBJ2-1, with TRBD2 as a possible D gene (6 bases). Trimming cost V 0 bases and J 0 bases, with 12 bases left between them. Germline values: CDR1 GTSNPN, CDR2 SVGIG (reference sequence). The CDR3 sequence is 16 residues long.

This chain joins TRBV5-1 and TRBJ2-2, with 8 bases fitting TRBD2. Germline V gene data show CDR1 as SGHRS and CDR2 as YFSETQ. The CDR3 totals 16 residues. V trimming: 4 bases; J trimming: 4 bases; junction bases outside the gene matches: 9. The chain's CDR3 is CASSERSGSTTGELFF. The CDR3 DNA reads TGCGCCAGCAGCGAGAGGAGCGGGAGTACCACCGGGGAGCTGTTTTTT.

This clonotype was found a few times. The V and J genes are TRBV7-2 and TRBJ2-2; D might be TRBD1 or TRBD2, each matching 5 bases. The CDR3 consists of 14 residues. Trimming pared 3 bases from V and 4 bases from J, leaving 9 bases between. Per germline, CDR1 SGHTA and CDR2 FQGNSA. DNA for the CDR3: TGTGCCAGCAGCTTTTTGGGGGTCACCGGGGAGCTGTTTTTT. Translation gives CASSFLGVTGELFF.

The chain uses TRBV6-2 or TRBV6-3 and TRBJ1-1; D call uncertain. From germline, CDR1 is MNHEY and CDR2 SVGEGT. V was cut by 6 bases and J by 1 base, with 9 bases left in between. The CDR3 sequence is 13 residues long. The CDR3 here is CASSDPWNTEAFF. The CDR3 DNA sequence: TGTGCCAGCAGCGACCCGTGGAACACTGAAGCTTTCTTT.

This chain connects TRBV27 to TRBJ2-7; D possibly corresponds to TRBD2 (7 bases). Per the germline V gene, CDR1 is MNHEY and CDR2 is SMNVEV (reference sequence). Trimming removed 5 bases at V and 2 bases at J, with 19 bases between. The CDR3 runs to 16 residues. The CDR3 loop reads CASSPQAGGGAYEQYF. The CDR3 nucleotides are TGTGCCAGCAGTCCCCAGGCAGGAGGGGGGGCCTACGAGCAGTACTTC.

The chain couples TRBV20-1 to TRBJ2-5, with TRBD2 matching over 9 bases. V trimming: 5 bases; J trimming: 2 bases; junction bases outside the gene matches: 12. The CDR3 extends over 16 amino acids. Germline CDR1 reads DFQATT; CDR2 reads SNEGSKA (reference sequence). The CDR3 coding sequence is TGCAGTGCTCGAGGCGCTAGCGGGGTGGCACAAGAGACCCAGTACTTC. Translated, it gives CSARGASGVAQETQYF.

V and J are TRBV20-1 and TRBJ2-5; the match to TRBD2 covers 9 bases. CDR1 is DFQATT and CDR2 is SNEGSKA in the germline V gene (reference sequence). V trimming: 4 bases; J trimming: 2 bases; junction bases outside the gene matches: 8. This CDR3 spans 15 amino acids. The CDR3 sequence is CSATINSGRQETQYF. CDR3 bases: TGCAGTGCTACGATAAATAGCGGGAGACAAGAGACCCAGTACTTC.

This clonotype was counted between two and nine times. The genes are TRBV5-5 and TRBJ2-1; D assignment may be TRBD1 or TRBD2 (7 bases each). The V end was cut by 5 bases, the J end by 3 bases, with 15 bases between. The CDR3 has 15 residues. In germline, CDR1 is SGHKS, CDR2 YYEKEE (reference sequence). The CDR3 sequence: CASRQGLADYNEQFF. Here the CDR3 DNA reads TGTGCCAGCAGACAGGGGCTAGCGGACTACAATGAGCAGTTCTTC. Full variable domain (missing parts from reference TRBV5-5 and TRBJ2-1): DAGVTQSPTHLIKTRGQQVTLRCSPISGHKSVSWYQQVLGQGPQFIFQYYEKEERGRGNFPDRFSARQFPNYSSELNVNALLLGDSALYLCASRQGLADYNEQFFGPGTRLTVL.

The V gene is TRBV2, the J gene TRBJ1-2; TRBD1 matches 8 bases. This CDR3 spans 14 amino acids. With 7 bases clipped from V and 4 bases from J, the junction kept 8 bases outside the gene matches. Germline V gene lookup returns CDR1 SNHLY and CDR2 FYNNEI. The CDR3, as DNA: TGTGCCAGCACCAGAGGACAGGGCGGCTATGGCTACACCTTC. This codes for CASTRGQGGYGYTF.

The sample holds a few counts of this clonotype. An end of the junction does not agree with germline; a read error may underlie this. The chain employs TRBV6-5 and TRBJ2-4, with 8 bases identical to TRBD2. There are 14 residues in the CDR3. The germline gives CDR1 MNHEY, CDR2 SVGAGI. The CDR3 coding sequence is TGTGCCAGCAGTTCGCCTAACCGGGGGGGCTTAGCAAGTTTC. It codes for CASSSPNRGGLASF.

The chain employs TRBV5-1 and TRBJ1-3, with D possibly being TRBD1 (6 bases). The CDR3 length is 17 residues. Per the germline V gene, CDR1 is SGHRS and CDR2 is YFSETQ. The V end lost 0 bases, the J end lost 3 bases, and 16 bases lay between the germline ends. The CDR3 region has the DNA TGCGCCAGCAGCTTGGACGTTTCGGGGGCATTTGGAAACACCATATATTTT. It encodes CASSLDVSGAFGNTIYF.

The chain couples TRBV5-5 to TRBJ2-7; TRBD2 might be the D (7 bases). The germline CDR1 and CDR2 sequences are SGHKS and YYEKEE (reference sequence). This CDR3 region has 15 residues. The ends were cut back, 6 bases at V and 0 bases at J, with 16 bases in the middle. The CDR3 sequence: CASTTEGGLSYEQYF. CDR3 nucleotide sequence: TGTGCCAGCACAACCGAGGGGGGGCTCTCCTACGAGCAGTACTTC.

The chain uses TRBV10-3 and TRBJ2-1; D not resolved. Trimming took 6 bases from V and 5 from J, leaving 17 bases between them. Germline-derived CDR1 and CDR2 are ENHRY and SYGVKD. This CDR3 region has 15 residues. The CDR3 region has the DNA TGTGCCATCAGCTCTCCGCGAGGATCCGACAATGAGCAGTTCTTC. It encodes CAISSPRGSDNEQFF.

V is TRBV12-3 or TRBV12-4 and J is TRBJ2-5; a possible D gene is TRBD2 (5 bases). V was shortened by 2 bases and J by 6 bases, with 13 bases between the two germline ends. The CDR3 length is 14 residues. CDR3 residues: CASSLRRAAKTQYF. The CDR3 region has the DNA TGTGCCAGCAGTTTACGGCGGGCTGCGAAGACCCAGTACTTC.

The CDR3 DNA is TGTGCCAGCAGCTTCCATCGGTACGAGCAGTACTTC. Protein product: CASSFHRYEQYF. The chain links TRBV7-9 to TRBJ2-7; D uncertain. This CDR3 contains 12 residues. Trimming removed 3 bases at V and 4 bases at J, with 7 bases between. The V gene's germline CDR1 is SEHNR and CDR2 FQNEAQ (reference sequence).

The chain uses TRBV6-1 and TRBJ2-3; 8 nucleotides match TRBD2. Trimming removed 5 bases from V and 1 base from J; junction bases left unmatched: 8. Germline V CDR1 and CDR2: MNHNS, SASEGT. The CDR3 covers 16 residues. CDR3 residues: CASSPYSGKGTDTQYF. Here the CDR3 DNA reads TGTGCCAGCAGTCCCTATAGCGGGAAAGGCACAGATACGCAGTATTTT.

The chain couples TRBV6-6 to TRBJ1-1; 9 nucleotides match TRBD1. The CDR3 totals 11 residues. Germline V lookup: CDR1 MNHNY, CDR2 SVGAGI (reference sequence). Trimming at V came to 7 bases and at J to 10 bases, leaving 4 bases not matched to a gene. CDR3 in amino acids: CASTGQGSAFF. The CDR3 region has the DNA TGTGCCAGCACGGGACAGGGCTCAGCTTTCTTT.

The gene calls are TRBV5-1 and TRBJ1-1; the D gene is possibly TRBD1 (5 bases). The CDR3 has 17 amino acids. Looked up from germline, CDR1 is SGHRS and CDR2 is YFSETQ. V lost 4 bases and J lost 4, with 23 bases in between. The CDR3 bases are TGCGCCAGCAGCAGTTCCAGAACCGGAAACAGGCCCACTGAAGCTTTCTTT. Protein: CASSSSRTGNRPTEAFF.

This clonotype appeared many times. The chain couples TRBV5-6 to TRBJ1-2; D unclear. Trimming removed 0 bases from V and 4 bases from J, with 7 bases in between. The CDR3 length is 13 residues. CDR1 and CDR2 from the germline V gene are SGHDT and YYEEEE. CDR3 in DNA: TGTGCCAGCAGCTTGGGAGTAGCCTATGGCTACACCTTC. This codes for CASSLGVAYGYTF. The variable domain in full, with the rest retrieved from reference TRBV5-6 and TRBJ1-2, is DAGVTQSPTHLIKTRGQQVTLRCSPKSGHDTVSWYQQALGQGPQFIFQYYEEEERQRGNFPDRFSGHQFPNYSSELNVNALLLGDSALYLCASSLGVAYGYTFGSGTRLTVV.

CDR3 loop: CAESRHREDEQFF. DNA for the CDR3: TGTGCTGAGTCCCGACATCGGGAGGATGAGCAGTTCTTC. The V and J genes are TRBV6-1 and TRBJ2-1, with 7 positions matching TRBD2. The CDR3 covers 13 residues. The germline V gene has CDR1 MNHNS and CDR2 SASEGT.

The V and J genes are TRBV4-3 and TRBJ2-3; D possibly corresponds to TRBD2 (6 bases). Germline V gene data show CDR1 as LGHNA and CDR2 as YSLEER. The CDR3 is 17 residues long. Trimming pared 3 bases from V and 3 bases from J, leaving 19 bases between. The CDR3 region has the DNA TGCGCCAGCAGCCACGACTTCACTAGCCCCCCTACAGATACGCAGTATTTT. It specifies CASSHDFTSPPTDTQYF.

This sequence joins TRBV20-1 and TRBJ2-1; D remains unclear. The CDR3 is made up of 11 amino acids. CDR1 DFQATT and CDR2 SNEGSKA come from the germline V gene (reference sequence). V gave up 0 bases and J gave up 12 bases, with 9 bases separating them. The CDR3 here is CSARDQRWQFF. In nucleotides, the CDR3 is TGCAGTGCTAGAGATCAGCGTTGGCAGTTCTTC.

The V and J genes are TRBV7-2 and TRBJ2-3; 8 nucleotides align to TRBD2. The trim removed 5 bases at V and 4 bases at J, leaving 8 bases unmatched. CDR1 and CDR2 from the germline V gene are SGHTA and FQGNSA. The CDR3 sequence is 15 residues long. The CDR3 loop reads CASSLTAGGADTQYF. The CDR3 DNA sequence: TGTGCCAGCAGCCTCACGGCGGGAGGAGCAGATACGCAGTATTTT.

V usage is TRBV12-3 or TRBV12-4 and J usage is TRBJ2-1, with TRBD2 matching over 11 bases. The junction had 8 bases not matched to a gene; V was cut back by 5 bases and J by 5 bases. The CDR3 runs to 16 residues. The CDR3 DNA follows: TGTGCCAGCAGTAAGATGACTAGCGGGATGGACAATGAGCAGTTCTTC. Protein: CASSKMTSGMDNEQFF.

This clonotype was counted between two and nine times. The chain couples TRBV20-1 to TRBJ2-5; 10 bases map to TRBD2. The germline CDR1 and CDR2 sequences are DFQATT and SNEGSKA (reference sequence). The CDR3 sequence is 12 residues long. The junction had 1 base not matched to a gene; V was cut back by 6 bases and J by 3 bases. The CDR3 bases are TGCAGTGCAGGACTAGCGGAAGAGACCCAGTACTTC. As protein: CSAGLAEETQYF.